This T cell receptor beta chain was captured by sequencing in a study of blood T cell repertoires in COVID-19. The wider study: Collection of acute and convalescent COVID-19 samples took place in the United States, Italy and Spain. In each case, the material was cDNA or gDNA derived from T cells, B-cell-depleted T cells, or PBMCs.

V lost 6 bases and J lost 4, with 18 bases in between. CDR1 KGHSH and CDR2 LQKENI come from the germline V gene. The CDR3 totals 15 residues. Per the authors' pipeline: Reference gene primer amplification yielded estimated nucleated cell counts. The protocol was immunoSEQ multiplex PCR, while the TCRdb copy is restricted to in-frame clones and leaves out a portion. Clone size and the V and J calls come from that table; the DNA yielded D and trimming. The sample has 100,000 to 120,000 clones, 88% seen once; the top ten hold around 3.2%. Sequenced sample: peripheral blood. This sequence originates from a woman aged 45 to 65 with acute or convalescent COVID-19. The rearrangement uses TRBV18 and TRBJ2-5; the D gene is possibly TRBD1 (6 bases). The CDR3 sequence is CASSQGSQIGETQYF. The CDR3 DNA reads TGTGCCAGCTCCCAGGGGAGCCAAATTGGAGAGACCCAGTACTTC.